Listed here are 29 T cell receptor beta chains from one sample, sequenced in a study of blood T cells in healthy people across ages. With a J-beta primer mix and a sample-barcoded 5' primer, a second PCR ran roughly 6 to 11 cycles. TCRdb itself ran the 5' RACE reads through MiXCR, one entry per CDR3 protein. The sample contains hundreds of thousands of distinct CDR3 sequences, 52% of which appear only once. The sequenced material came from blood. All receptors derive from a man aged 60-69 years in good health.

On this clonotype itself: It may be a read error: a sequence one base away is much more abundant. The chain links TRBV7-2 to TRBJ2-3; TRBD2 matches at 13 bases. Germline CDR1 SGHTA, CDR2 FQGNSA. The CDR3 covers 18 residues. The CDR3 reads CASSLAPRTSGGTGTQYF. For the CDR3, the DNA is TGTGCCAGCAGCTTAGCCCCCAGGACTAGCGGGGGCACAGGTACGCAGTATTTT.

The chain carries TRBV7-9 and TRBJ2-1, with 7 bases matching TRBD2. The CDR3 spans 15 residues. V lost 5 bases, J lost 4 bases, and 8 bases stayed unmatched. Germline values: CDR1 SEHNR, CDR2 FQNEAQ (reference sequence). Here the CDR3 reads CASSLGLGVYNEQFF. The CDR3 nucleotides read TGTGCCAGCAGCCTCGGACTAGGGGTATACAATGAGCAGTTCTTC.

The chain carries TRBV10-1 and TRBJ2-7, with D uncertain. Germline V gene lookup returns CDR1 WNHNN and CDR2 SYGVQD (reference sequence). V lost 0 bases and J lost 2, with 8 bases in between. This CDR3 is 14 amino acids long. CDR3 protein: CASSESVGPYEQYF. CDR3 DNA sequence: TGCGCCAGCAGTGAGTCGGTAGGGCCCTACGAGCAGTACTTC.

Note on this clonotype: This may come from a read error, since a much larger clone is one base off. The gene calls are TRBV7-2 and TRBJ2-5, with a possible D match to TRBD1 (5 bases). Germline V CDR1 and CDR2: SGHTA, FQGNSA. This CDR3 has 15 residues. The chain's CDR3 is CPSSLGAGAQETQYF. The CDR3 coding sequence is TGTCCCAGCAGCTTAGGGGCTGGAGCCCAAGAGACCCAGTACTTC.

This clonotype was counted many times. The chain joins TRBV4-3 to TRBJ1-2; 8 bases fit TRBD1. The V and J ends lost 0 bases and 6 bases, in that order; junction bases with no gene match: 3. The CDR3 runs 14 residues. CDR1 and CDR2 (germline): LGHNA, YSLEER. The CDR3 bases are TGCGCCAGCAGCCAAGAACAGGGGGTGGATGGCTACACCTTC. Translated: CASSQEQGVDGYTF.

The chain carries TRBV7-2 and TRBJ2-6; D is uncertain. There are 14 residues in the CDR3. Germline V lookup: CDR1 SGHTA, CDR2 FQGNSA. Between the trimmed V and J ends, which lost 2 bases and 4 bases, there was a span of 6 bases. CDR3 region: CASSLNWGANVLTF. DNA of the CDR3: TGTGCCAGCAGCTTAAATTGGGGGGCCAACGTCCTGACTTTC.

The chain combines TRBV5-1 with TRBJ2-3; 8 bases are shared with TRBD2. Germline V lookup: CDR1 SGHRS, CDR2 YFSETQ. Trimming took 6 bases from V and 4 from J; bases not matched to a gene: 7. The CDR3 has 14 residues. Here the CDR3 reads CASMRGSGADTQYF. The CDR3 DNA is TGCGCCAGCATGCGGGGTAGCGGGGCAGATACGCAGTATTTT.

The chain carries TRBV6-5 and TRBJ2-1; D is unclear. Germline CDR1 reads MNHEY; CDR2 reads SVGAGI. The V and J ends lost 5 bases and 9 bases respectively, with 23 bases between them. This CDR3 spans 16 amino acids. The CDR3, as DNA: TGTGCCAGCAGTCGACAAGTCCGACTCTATGGTGTTGAGCAGTTCTTC. The encoded protein is CASSRQVRLYGVEQFF.

This clonotype turned up a few times. The V and J genes are TRBV6-2 or TRBV6-3 and TRBJ2-7; D may be TRBD1 (5 bases). Germline CDR1 MNHEY, CDR2 SVGEGT. The germline V and J ends were trimmed by 6 bases and 6 bases, with 18 bases remaining between them. CDR3 size: 14 residues. CDR3 bases: TGTGCCAGCAGAAATGCAGGGTCATCTCGCGAGCAGTACTTC. Its translation: CASRNAGSSREQYF.

The rearrangement links TRBV20-1 to TRBJ2-7; 11 bases match TRBD2. This CDR3 has 17 amino acids. Trimming cost V 0 bases and J 4 bases; bases outside gene matches: 11. From germline, CDR1 is DFQATT and CDR2 SNEGSKA (reference sequence). The CDR3 sequence is CSARDFFGTSGSYEQYF. The DNA for the CDR3 is TGCAGTGCTAGAGATTTCTTCGGGACTAGCGGATCATACGAGCAGTACTTC.

The chain joins TRBV12-3 or TRBV12-4 to TRBJ2-3; D is possibly TRBD1 or TRBD2 (5 bases each). V dropped 6 bases and J dropped 3 bases, with 16 bases sitting between them. The CDR3 loop spans 15 amino acids. CDR3 residues: CASSARTPGTDTQYF. CDR3 coding DNA: TGTGCCAGCAGCGCTCGGACACCGGGAACAGATACGCAGTATTTT.

At least ten counts were recorded for this clonotype. V gene TRBV6-5 combines with J gene TRBJ2-5; 10 nucleotides line up with TRBD2. This CDR3 is built from 16 residues. The ends lost 3 bases at V and 3 bases at J; junction bases unmatched: 7. Per germline, CDR1 MNHEY and CDR2 SVGAGI. CDR3 bases: TGTGCCAGCAGTTATGTAGCGGGGGGCACCGAAGAGACCCAGTACTTC. It yields the protein CASSYVAGGTEETQYF.

Only a few counts were recorded for this clonotype. J is TRBJ2-6 and V is TRBV7-2; possible D gene TRBD1, 6 bases. The V gene's germline CDR1 is SGHTA and CDR2 FQGNSA. V was clipped by 6 bases and J by 3 bases, with 9 bases between them. The length of the CDR3 is 14 residues. This CDR3 is CASSSGDGANVLTF. Here the CDR3 DNA reads TGTGCCAGCAGTTCAGGGGATGGGGCCAACGTCCTGACTTTC. The full variable domain, with the rest looked up from reference TRBV7-2 and TRBJ2-6, is GAGVSQSPSNKVTEKGKDVELRCDPISGHTALYWYRQSLGQGLEFLIYFQGNSAPDKSGLPSDRFSAERTGGSVSTLTIQRTQQEDSAVYLCASSSGDGANVLTFGAGSRLTVL.

J is TRBJ1-5 and V is TRBV20-1; perhaps TRBD1 as D (6 bases). The germline gives CDR1 DFQATT, CDR2 SNEGSKA (reference sequence). V lost 1 base to trimming and J lost 5 bases, with 12 bases between them. The CDR3 has 14 amino acids. CDR3 DNA: TGCAGTGCTAGAGGAGGGGGGCCTGATCAGCCCCAGCATTTT. It is translated as CSARGGGPDQPQHF.

This clonotype was recorded a few times. The chain joins TRBV28 to TRBJ2-5, with TRBD2 matching 10 bases. In germline, CDR1 is MDHEN, CDR2 SYDVKM. The CDR3 runs 13 residues. V gave up 9 bases and J gave up 5 bases; unmatched junction bases: 6. The CDR3 spells CARGTSVRETQYF. For the CDR3, the DNA is TGTGCCAGGGGGACTAGCGTTCGGGAGACCCAGTACTTC.

This clonotype has only a few counts. The J gene is TRBJ1-5, the V gene TRBV12-3 or TRBV12-4, with 9 bases matching TRBD1. The ends lost 8 bases at V and 2 bases at J; junction bases unmatched: 7. This CDR3 has 15 amino acids. The CDR3 loop is CASWRTGARNQPQHF. The CDR3 DNA reads TGTGCCAGCTGGAGGACAGGGGCTCGCAATCAGCCCCAGCATTTT.

The CDR3 nucleotides are TGCGCCAGCAGCTTAGAGGGATCCACCGGGGAGCTGTTTTTT. This translates into CASSLEGSTGELFF. This chain uses TRBV5-1 with TRBJ2-2, with D perhaps matching TRBD2 (5 bases). The CDR3 sequence is 14 residues long. Trimming took 2 bases from V and 4 from J, leaving 9 bases between them. Germline V gene lookup returns CDR1 SGHRS and CDR2 YFSETQ.

The V gene is TRBV27, the J gene TRBJ2-7, with D perhaps matching TRBD1 or TRBD2 (6 bases each). Germline values: CDR1 MNHEY, CDR2 SMNVEV (reference sequence). The germline V and J ends were trimmed by 4 bases and 3 bases, with 13 bases remaining between them. The CDR3 consists of 14 residues. The chain's CDR3 is CASSSQQGLYEQYF. CDR3 in DNA: TGTGCCAGCAGTTCCCAACAGGGACTCTACGAGCAGTACTTC.

The chain uses TRBV20-1 and TRBJ2-7; 7 nucleotides match TRBD2. Per germline, CDR1 DFQATT and CDR2 SNEGSKA (reference sequence). CDR3 length: 14 amino acids. V lost 5 bases and J lost 4; bases outside the gene matches: 11. The CDR3 bases are TGCAGTGCTCCCCCCCAGCGCGGGAGTTACGAGCAGTACTTC. This sequence encodes CSAPPQRGSYEQYF.

In this sample, this clonotype turned up many times. The chain carries TRBV4-2 and TRBJ2-1; TRBD2 matches 12 bases. The CDR3 runs 16 residues. Trimming cost V 4 bases and J 10 bases; bases outside gene matches: 11. CDR1 LGHNA and CDR2 YNFKEQ come from the germline V gene. The CDR3 DNA reads as TGTGCCAGCAGCCCCACGACTAGCGGGGGAGTGCGGGAGCAGTTCTTC. It encodes CASSPTTSGGVREQFF.

This clonotype was picked up a small number of times. V and J are TRBV29-1 and TRBJ2-1; TRBD2 matches at 9 bases. The germline gives CDR1 SQVTM, CDR2 ANQGSEA. Trimming at V came to 7 bases and at J to 3 bases, leaving 7 bases not matched to a gene. The CDR3 contains 14 residues. In DNA, the CDR3 is TGCAGCGACGAACCTAGCGGGGACTACAATGAGCAGTTCTTC. It yields the protein CSDEPSGDYNEQFF.

This clonotype was detected a few times. The chain links TRBV12-3 or TRBV12-4 to TRBJ2-7, with D perhaps matching TRBD1 (5 bases). Between the trimmed V and J ends, which lost 5 bases and 2 bases, there was a span of 13 bases. CDR3 size: 14 residues. The chain's CDR3 is CASSTQGGPYEQYF. The CDR3 DNA is TGTGCCAGCAGTACCCAGGGTGGCCCCTACGAGCAGTACTTC.

The table lists this clonotype with many counts. The rearrangement joins TRBV27 to TRBJ2-5; D is perhaps TRBD2 (5 bases). The CDR3 totals 14 residues. Germline values: CDR1 MNHEY, CDR2 SMNVEV (reference sequence). Trimming stripped 6 bases from V and 5 bases from J, with 16 bases between. CDR3 coding DNA: TGTGCCAGCAGACGCCTCGTACCGGGGGAGACCCAGTACTTC. It is translated as CASRRLVPGETQYF.

The chain links TRBV28 to TRBJ2-7, with 10 positions matching TRBD2. The CDR3 has 15 residues. V was clipped by 6 bases and J by 4 bases; unmatched bases: 9. In germline, CDR1 is MDHEN, CDR2 SYDVKM. CDR3 amino acids: CASRPGLATLYEQYF. CDR3 nucleotide sequence: TGTGCCAGCAGACCGGGACTAGCGACACTTTACGAGCAGTACTTC. Variable domain in full (rest from reference TRBV28 and TRBJ2-7): DVKVTQSSRYLVKRTGEKVFLECVQDMDHENMFWYRQDPGLGLRLIYFSYDVKMKEKGDIPEGYSVSREKKERFSLILESASTNQTSMYLCASRPGLATLYEQYFGPGTRLTVT.

This CDR3 is CASSLMARDRWENTEAFF. The DNA for the CDR3 is TGTGCCAGCAGTTTAATGGCCCGGGACAGGTGGGAGAACACTGAAGCTTTCTTT. J is TRBJ1-1 and V is TRBV6-2 or TRBV6-3; TRBD1 matches 8 bases. The V segment lost 4 bases and the J segment 1 base; nucleotides outside the gene matches: 14. The CDR3 is 18 amino acids. CDR1 is MNHEY and CDR2 is SVGEGT in the germline V gene.

The chain employs TRBV14 and TRBJ2-1; a possible D gene is TRBD2 (6 bases). The better agreement between TRBJ2-7 and the DNA end casts doubt on the J call. The CDR3 runs to 15 residues. Germline V gene data show CDR1 as SGHDN and CDR2 as FVKESK. The CDR3: CASSRTGTGGREQYF. CDR3 bases: TGTGCCAGCAGCCGAACCGGGACCGGGGGACGCGAGCAGTACTTC.

CDR3 nucleotide sequence: TGTGCCAGCAGCCAACCTACCACGGGGGGAGGCTACACCTTC. It yields the protein CASSQPTTGGGYTF. V and J are TRBV3-1 and TRBJ1-2, with D possibly matching TRBD1 (5 bases). In germline, CDR1 is LGHDT, CDR2 YNNKEL (reference sequence). Trimming shortened V by 2 bases and J by 8 bases, and 15 bases separated the two germline ends. The CDR3 spans 14 residues.

V is TRBV5-1 and J is TRBJ2-7, with 12 bases fitting TRBD1. This CDR3 is 14 amino acids long. CDR1 is SGHRS, CDR2 YFSETQ, per germline. Trimming took 8 bases from V and 3 from J; bases not matched to a gene: 6. The CDR3, as DNA: TGCGCCAGGCTCCGGGACAGGGGGCTCTACGAGCAGTACTTC. Encoded protein: CARLRDRGLYEQYF.

The chain links TRBV21-1 to TRBJ1-2; the D call TRBD1 from the table was never checked on the DNA. TRBV21-1 is tagged as a pseudogene. This CDR3 is built from 15 residues. CDR3 sequence: CASSEYRVPNYGYTF. The CDR3 DNA sequence: TGTGCCAGCAGCGAATACAGGGTTCCTAACTATGGCTACACCTTC.